These 8 T cell receptor beta chains share one sample of origin, sequenced in a study of blood T cell repertoires in COVID-19. Produced via immunoSEQ multiplex PCR; TCRdb's table is partial and in-frame only. This sample has some 130,000 clones, with 84% found just once. The sample consisted of PBMCs or T cells enriched from blood (not recorded which). The receptors were gathered from a man aged 35 to 55 with acute COVID-19.

The chain is built from TRBV11-2 and TRBJ1-6, with a tentative D call TRBD1 (5 bases). The CDR3 contains 13 residues. Trimming took 4 bases from V and 12 from J, leaving 13 bases between them. Germline V gene data show CDR1 as SGHAT and CDR2 as FQNNGV. The chain's CDR3 is CASSSQAILPLHF. CDR3 coding DNA: TGTGCCAGCAGCTCACAGGCGATTCTACCCCTCCACTTT.

The rearrangement links TRBV5-4 to TRBJ2-1; no clear D gene. This CDR3 contains 15 residues. The germline gives CDR1 SGHNT, CDR2 YYREEE (reference sequence). Trimming shortened V by 1 base and J by 2 bases, and 10 bases separated the two germline ends. The CDR3 DNA sequence: TGTGCCAGCAGCTTGTTGGCCAGAACCTACAATGAGCAGTTCTTC. This translates into CASSLLARTYNEQFF.

J is TRBJ2-6 and V is TRBV5-1, with D tentatively TRBD2 (6 bases). CDR1 is SGHRS, CDR2 YFSETQ, per germline. This CDR3 contains 14 residues. The germline V and J ends were trimmed by 4 bases and 4 bases, with 9 bases remaining between them. The CDR3 DNA sequence: TGCGCCAGCAGCCAAGGAGGGGGGGCCAACGTCCTGACTTTC. Its protein is CASSQGGGANVLTF.

The chain uses TRBV3-1 (or the pseudogene TRBV3-2) and TRBJ2-4; D is perhaps TRBD2 (5 bases). The V gene's germline CDR1 is LGHDT and CDR2 YNNKEL (reference sequence). The CDR3 extends over 13 amino acids. V was shortened by 0 bases and J by 11 bases, with 11 bases between the two germline ends. The CDR3 reads CASSQEPLDFQYF. The CDR3, as DNA: TGTGCCAGCAGCCAAGAACCTTTGGACTTTCAGTACTTC.

This chain joins TRBV30 and TRBJ1-2; no firm D call. In germline, CDR1 is GTSNPN, CDR2 SVGIG (reference sequence). Trimming cost V 2 bases and J 2 bases, with 6 bases left between them. This CDR3 has 12 residues. CDR3 nucleotides: TGTGCCTGGAGTCCCGTAAACTATGGCTACACCTTC. Its protein product is CAWSPVNYGYTF.

The chain carries TRBV6-5 and TRBJ2-3; no clear D gene. Trimming took 7 bases from V and 6 from J, leaving 17 bases between them. Germline V gene data show CDR1 as MNHEY and CDR2 as SVGAGI. The CDR3 sequence is 14 residues long. In DNA, the CDR3 is TGTGCCAGCACGTCGGAGCCTACAAGGGATACGCAGTATTTT. Its translation is CASTSEPTRDTQYF.

The chain carries TRBV7-2 and TRBJ2-1, with D possibly being TRBD2 (6 bases). V gave up 4 bases and J gave up 1 base, with 14 bases separating them. The CDR3 contains 16 residues. Germline V gene data show CDR1 as SGHTA and CDR2 as FQGNSA. CDR3: CASSSPRGISYNEQFF. The CDR3 coding sequence is TGTGCCAGCAGCTCCCCACGGGGGATTTCCTACAATGAGCAGTTCTTC.

In this sample, this clone turned up once. The V and J genes are TRBV10-1 and TRBJ1-2; 7 positions agree with TRBD1. V shed 2 bases, J shed 6 bases, and the junction held 3 bases outside the gene matches. Germline V lookup: CDR1 WNHNN, CDR2 SYGVQD (reference sequence). This CDR3 region has 13 residues. Here the CDR3 DNA reads TGCGCCAGCAGTGAGAACAGGGGCAATGGCTACACCTTC. It specifies CASSENRGNGYTF.